This passage covers 31 T cell receptor beta chains from one sample sequenced in a study of cytomegalovirus exposure and HLA in healthy donors. Sequencing used immunoSEQ multiplex PCR; TCRdb keeps in-frame clones, though not all of them. The sample has some 310,000 clones; around 90% are singletons. The material sequenced was PBMCs. The receptor source for this set is a man in his thirties or forties in good health and CMV-seronegative.

The chain has TRBV10-1 and TRBJ2-3, with D possibly TRBD2 on 6 matching bases. CDR1 and CDR2 (germline): WNHNN, SYGVQD (reference sequence). CDR3 length: 15 amino acids. V lost 1 base, J lost 1 base, and 9 bases lay in between. CDR3 bases: TGCGCCAGCAGTGAGTGGGGAGGCGGCACAGATACGCAGTATTTT. Encoded protein: CASSEWGGGTDTQYF.

The chain joins TRBV10-3 to TRBJ2-7, with a tentative D call TRBD1 (6 bases). V was cut by 6 bases and J by 1 base, with 13 bases left in between. CDR1 is ENHRY, CDR2 SYGVKD, per germline. This CDR3 is 14 amino acids long. This CDR3 reads CAIRRAGDSYEQYF. For the CDR3, the DNA is TGTGCCATCAGGAGAGCAGGGGATTCCTACGAGCAGTACTTC.

This clone was seen a single time. The J gene is TRBJ1-3, the V gene TRBV6-5; D is ambiguous. The CDR3 sequence is 12 residues long. V was pared by 7 bases and J by 0 bases, with 4 bases between. Germline lookup yields CDR1 MNHEY and CDR2 SVGAGI. The CDR3: CASTSSGNTIYF. The CDR3 bases are TGTGCCAGCACCTCCTCTGGAAACACCATATATTTT.

This clone was detected only once. The J gene is TRBJ2-2, the V gene TRBV6-1, with D unresolved. Germline V gives CDR1 MNHNS, CDR2 SASEGT. Trimming took off 7 bases at V and 1 base at J, with 7 bases between the two ends. The CDR3 sequence is 13 residues long. Here the CDR3 reads CASTTGNTGELFF. The CDR3 DNA follows: TGTGCCAGCACGACGGGGAACACCGGGGAGCTGTTTTTT.

This clone has only one observation. V is TRBV6-6 and J is TRBJ2-5; 7 bases match TRBD1. CDR1 is MNHNY, CDR2 SVGAGI, per germline (reference sequence). The CDR3 is made up of 14 amino acids. Trimming removed 2 bases from V and 5 bases from J; junction bases left unmatched: 5. CDR3 sequence reads: CASSYKTGAETQYF. The CDR3 region has the DNA TGTGCCAGCAGTTACAAAACAGGGGCGGAGACCCAGTACTTC.

The V call is TRBV10-1, the J call TRBJ2-1, with D possibly being TRBD1 (6 bases). Germline V gene sequence: CDR1 WNHNN, CDR2 SYGVQD (reference sequence). This CDR3 is 15 amino acids long. Trimming took 0 bases from V and 8 from J, leaving 14 bases between them. CDR3 region: CASSESQGRRHEQFF. The DNA for the CDR3 is TGCGCCAGCAGTGAGTCCCAGGGGCGCCGTCATGAGCAGTTCTTC.

V usage is TRBV6-4 and J usage is TRBJ2-5; D ambiguous. The germline gives CDR1 MRHNA, CDR2 SNTAGT. The germline V and J ends were trimmed by 9 bases and 4 bases, with 6 bases remaining between them. The CDR3 runs to 10 residues. The CDR3 protein is CARAVETQYF. The CDR3 coding sequence is TGTGCCAGGGCGGTAGAGACCCAGTACTTC.

V usage is TRBV7-9 and J usage is TRBJ1-2; perhaps TRBD1 as D (5 bases). The CDR3 sequence is 13 residues long. Trimming cost V 5 bases and J 6 bases, with 13 bases left between them. Germline loops: CDR1 SEHNR, CDR2 FQNEAQ (reference sequence). CDR3 region: CASSLPGSDGYTF. The CDR3 region has the DNA TGTGCCAGCAGCCTTCCAGGGTCTGATGGCTACACCTTC.

This clone was seen more than once but under ten times. The chain combines TRBV19 with TRBJ2-5; D gene ambiguous. V was pared by 10 bases and J by 2 bases, with 8 bases between. Germline CDR1 is LNHDA and CDR2 is SQIVND (reference sequence). The CDR3 has 11 amino acids. Here the CDR3 DNA reads TGTGCCACAGTACAGCAAGAGACCCAGTACTTC. Translated, it gives CATVQQETQYF.

The rearrangement links TRBV7-9 to TRBJ2-7, with D maybe TRBD1 (6 bases). This CDR3 region has 14 residues. Germline CDR1 SEHNR, CDR2 FQNEAQ (reference sequence). Trimming took 5 bases from V and 2 from J, leaving 13 bases between them. Here the CDR3 DNA reads TGTGCCAGCAGCCCCGGGACACATACCTACGAGCAGTACTTC. Protein: CASSPGTHTYEQYF.

This clone occurred a few times. The rearrangement links TRBV27 to TRBJ1-2; a possible D gene is TRBD1 (6 bases). Trimming took 6 bases from V and 3 from J, leaving 14 bases between them. This CDR3 is built from 14 residues. Germline CDR1 is MNHEY and CDR2 is SMNVEV (reference sequence). The CDR3 loop reads CASRTTGSHYGYTF. CDR3 in DNA: TGTGCCAGCAGAACTACAGGGAGCCACTATGGCTACACCTTC.

V and J are TRBV19 and TRBJ1-5; D not certain. V was clipped by 4 bases and J by 0 bases, with 13 bases between them. CDR3 size: 16 residues. Looked up from germline, CDR1 is LNHDA and CDR2 is SQIVND (reference sequence). This chain's CDR3 is CASSREQSYSNQPQHF. DNA of the CDR3: TGTGCCAGTAGTAGGGAGCAGAGTTATAGCAATCAGCCCCAGCATTTT.

V gene TRBV7-9 combines with J gene TRBJ2-7; D may be TRBD2 (6 bases). This CDR3 spans 13 amino acids. Germline V gene data show CDR1 as SEHNR and CDR2 as FQNEAQ (reference sequence). V was trimmed by 0 bases and J by 6 bases, leaving 9 bases between them. The CDR3 nucleotides read TGTGCCAGCAGCTTAGCTTGGGGGGTCGAGCAGTACTTC. Encoded protein: CASSLAWGVEQYF.

The chain joins TRBV21-1 to TRBJ2-1; the table names TRBD2, a call not compared with the DNA. TRBV21-1 is annotated as a pseudogene. The CDR3 has 18 residues. CDR3 DNA sequence: TGTGCCAGCAGCAAAATGACTAGCGGGGGGAAGAAAAAGGTTGAGCAGTTCTTC. Translating gives CASSKMTSGGKKKVEQFF.

Details on this clone: Other DNA sequences in the sample encode the same CDR3. The rearrangement uses TRBV19 and TRBJ1-5; 7 bases match TRBD1. CDR1 LNHDA and CDR2 SQIVND come from the germline V gene (reference sequence). V gave up 5 bases and J gave up 2 bases; unmatched junction bases: 3. The CDR3 spans 14 residues. CDR3 in DNA: TGTGCCAGTAGTGCCACAGGGGGCAATCAGCCCCAGCATTTT. Amino acid sequence: CASSATGGNQPQHF.

The chain uses TRBV18 and TRBJ2-7, with D tentatively TRBD1 (7 bases). Germline CDR1 KGHSH, CDR2 LQKENI. The CDR3 extends over 14 amino acids. The germline V and J ends were trimmed by 3 bases and 4 bases, with 13 bases remaining between them. CDR3 DNA: TGTGCCAGCTCACCTTTTGCGGGACAGTACGAGCAGTACTTC. Amino acid sequence: CASSPFAGQYEQYF.

CDR3 protein: CASSLGDRGRGGYTF. The CDR3 nucleotides are TGTGCCAGCAGCTTAGGGGACAGGGGGCGCGGTGGCTACACCTTC. This sequence joins TRBV11-2 and TRBJ1-2, with TRBD1 identical over 12 bases. Trimming cost V 1 base and J 7 bases; bases outside gene matches: 4. Germline-derived CDR1 and CDR2 are SGHAT and FQNNGV. The length of the CDR3 is 15 residues.

V usage is TRBV7-2 and J usage is TRBJ2-2; 7 nucleotides agree with TRBD1. The CDR3 consists of 15 residues. Per germline, CDR1 SGHTA and CDR2 FQGNSA. The junction had 2 bases not matched to a gene; V was cut back by 1 base and J by 3 bases. The CDR3 here is CASSLVGQYTGELFF. CDR3 nucleotides: TGTGCCAGCAGCTTAGTGGGACAGTACACCGGGGAGCTGTTTTTT.

The chain has TRBV19 and TRBJ2-2, with D perhaps matching TRBD1 (6 bases). The CDR3 sequence is 13 residues long. V lost 7 bases and J lost 6, with 12 bases in between. CDR1 and CDR2 from the germline V gene are LNHDA and SQIVND (reference sequence). The CDR3 DNA sequence: TGTGCCAGTAACAGCAGGGGCGCCGGGGAGCTGTTTTTT. Amino acid sequence: CASNSRGAGELFF.

To note about this clone: Other nucleotide sequences from this sample produce the same CDR3. This chain uses TRBV6-5 with TRBJ2-1; TRBD2 matches at 7 bases. The V segment lost 6 bases and the J segment 1 base; nucleotides outside the gene matches: 3. The CDR3 covers 14 residues. Germline V CDR1 and CDR2: MNHEY, SVGAGI. The CDR3 protein is CASSRGGSYNEQFF. In nucleotides, the CDR3 is TGTGCCAGCAGCCGCGGGGGATCCTACAATGAGCAGTTCTTC.

The gene calls are TRBV10-1 and TRBJ1-2; no reliable D call. V was trimmed by 2 bases and J by 4 bases, leaving 8 bases between them. Germline V gene data show CDR1 as WNHNN and CDR2 as SYGVQD (reference sequence). The CDR3 contains 13 residues. CDR3 sequence: CASSEGRSYGYTF. CDR3 nucleotides: TGCGCCAGCAGTGAGGGTCGGAGCTATGGCTACACCTTC.

This chain connects TRBV6-1 to TRBJ2-7; 10 nucleotides line up with TRBD1. The V segment lost 4 bases and the J segment 2 bases; nucleotides outside the gene matches: 5. This CDR3 comprises 15 residues. From germline, CDR1 is MNHNS and CDR2 SASEGT. CDR3 sequence (DNA): TGTGCCAGCAGTGGGCAGACAGGGGGCGCCTACGAGCAGTACTTC. Residues: CASSGQTGGAYEQYF.

The chain carries TRBV5-6 and TRBJ1-2; 8 bases line up with TRBD1. The germline gives CDR1 SGHDT, CDR2 YYEEEE. This CDR3 has 13 residues. V dropped 3 bases and J dropped 6; count of bases not matched to a gene: 4. The CDR3 DNA is TGTGCCAGCAGCTCGGGACAGGTTAATGGCTACACCTTC. As protein: CASSSGQVNGYTF.

V is TRBV29-1 and J is TRBJ2-1, with TRBD1 identical over 8 bases. In germline, CDR1 is SQVTM, CDR2 ANQGSEA. Trimming took 3 bases from V and 9 from J; bases not matched to a gene: 13. The CDR3 totals 15 residues. The CDR3 bases are TGCAGCGTTGATAAATCGACAGGGGTGCTTAGTGAGCAGTTCTTC. It translates to CSVDKSTGVLSEQFF.

The J gene is TRBJ2-7, the V gene TRBV30; 8 nucleotides agree with TRBD1. This CDR3 has 13 amino acids. V shed 2 bases, J shed 1 base, and the junction held 1 base outside the gene matches. Germline V lookup: CDR1 GTSNPN, CDR2 SVGIG (reference sequence). CDR3 sequence reads: CAWSTGGSYEQYF. The CDR3 region has the DNA TGTGCCTGGAGTACAGGGGGATCCTACGAGCAGTACTTC. The full variable domain, in which reference TRBV30 and TRBJ2-7 provide the parts outside the CDR3, is SQTIHQWPATLVQPVGSPLSLECTVEGTSNPNLYWYRQAAGRGLQLLFYSVGIGQISSEVPQNLSASRPQDRQFILSSKKLLLSDSGFYLCAWSTGGSYEQYFGPGTRLTVT.

The chain has TRBV28 and TRBJ2-2, with 9 bases aligning to TRBD1. Per the germline V gene, CDR1 is MDHEN and CDR2 is SYDVKM. The CDR3 covers 14 residues. After removal of 8 bases from V and 1 base from J, the junction contained 2 bases not matched to a gene. CDR3 DNA: TGTGCCAGCCTGGGACAGGGGAACACCGGGGAGCTGTTTTTT. Protein: CASLGQGNTGELFF. Full variable domain (rest looked up from reference TRBV28 and TRBJ2-2): DVKVTQSSRYLVKRTGEKVFLECVQDMDHENMFWYRQDPGLGLRLIYFSYDVKMKEKGDIPEGYSVSREKKERFSLILESASTNQTSMYLCASLGQGNTGELFFGEGSRLTVL.

The chain is built from TRBV5-1 and TRBJ2-5; no clear D. CDR1 and CDR2 (germline): SGHRS, YFSETQ. This CDR3 is built from 14 residues. V lost 0 bases and J 2 bases, leaving 8 bases between the germline ends. CDR3 coding DNA: TGCGCCAGCAGCTTGGTCTCCCGTCAAGAGACCCAGTACTTC. This codes for CASSLVSRQETQYF.

V is TRBV6-1 and J is TRBJ1-5, with 7 bases lining up with TRBD1. Germline V CDR1 and CDR2: MNHNS, SASEGT. The CDR3 has 15 residues. V lost 4 bases, J lost 1 base, and 4 bases stayed unmatched. CDR3 nucleotides: TGTGCCAGCAGTGTTGAGGGGGCAAGCAATCAGCCCCAGCATTTT. Translating gives CASSVEGASNQPQHF.

This chain links TRBV5-1 with TRBJ2-1; TRBD2 matches 10 bases. Per germline, CDR1 SGHRS and CDR2 YFSETQ. V was clipped by 0 bases and J by 2 bases; unmatched bases: 2. The CDR3 spans 16 residues. As DNA, the CDR3 is TGCGCCAGCAGCTTGGTAAGCGGGGGGGCCTACAATGAGCAGTTCTTC. Amino acids: CASSLVSGGAYNEQFF.

This sequence joins TRBV7-9 and TRBJ2-3; TRBD2 matches 9 bases. The V gene end was trimmed by 5 bases and the J gene end by 1 base; junction bases not matched to a gene: 4. There are 15 residues in the CDR3. The V gene's germline CDR1 is SEHNR and CDR2 FQNEAQ (reference sequence). CDR3 in amino acids: CASSPRGGRTDTQYF. The CDR3 DNA follows: TGTGCCAGCAGCCCGCGGGGGGGGCGCACAGATACGCAGTATTTT. The full variable domain, rest sourced from reference TRBV7-9 and TRBJ2-3, is DTGVSQNPRHKITKRGQNVTFRCDPISEHNRLYWYRQTLGQGPEFLTYFQNEAQLEKSRLLSDRFSAERPKGSFSTLEIQRTEQGDSAMYLCASSPRGGRTDTQYFGPGTRLTVL.

This clone appeared once. V gene TRBV5-1 combines with J gene TRBJ2-3; 11 bases line up with TRBD2. CDR3 length: 16 amino acids. Germline V lookup: CDR1 SGHRS, CDR2 YFSETQ. J was trimmed by 5 bases and V by 0 bases; bases with no gene match: 5. As DNA, the CDR3 is TGCGCCAGCAGCTTGGTGCTAGCGGGGGGTGGAGATACGCAGTATTTT. Translation: CASSLVLAGGGDTQYF.